This T cell receptor (beta chain) was recorded in a study of cytotoxic CD8 clonotypes in ibrutinib-treated CLL. About the study: Responses: approximately 25 partial, 2 complete; after median roughly 5.5 years, roughly 15 stayed remitted, roughly 12 progressed. Samples had a mean of roughly 230,000 productive templates and 85,000 to 100,000 productive rearrangements. Investigators collected response samples after a median around 12 months of treatment, range 6 to 36.

The CDR3 contains 14 residues. The V gene end was trimmed by 3 bases and the J gene end by 8 bases; junction bases not matched to a gene: 8. The germline gives CDR1 SGHNT, CDR2 YYREEE (reference sequence). With respect to this clone: Antigen: not known.

Clones were read by immunoSEQ multiplex PCR, and TCRdb kept only the in-frame ones, dropping some. Altogether about 50,000 clones are present, roughly three fifths being singletons, with the ten largest covering under 35%. Study-wide results and caveats: Public clonotypes, an uncommon group, contracted or remained stable on treatment.

This chain links TRBV5-4 with TRBJ1-2, with TRBD1 matching 9 bases. The source of this sequence is a human donor with chronic lymphocytic leukemia. The sample consisted of PBMCs, taken after 24 months of ibrutinib treatment. The CDR3 here is CASSWDRDYGGYTF. The CDR3 DNA is TGTGCCAGCAGCTGGGACAGGGACTATGGAGGCTACACCTTC.